Detailed here is one T cell receptor (beta chain). The antigen remains unidentified. The data were taken from a study of response to subunit inactivated influenza vaccine. Study-level findings and limits: That few new T cells are recruited by each seasonal influenza vaccination was the authors' suggestion.

A single record per CDR3 protein comes from TCRdb applying MiXCR to the RT-PCR reads. The table lists fewer than 700,000 distinct CDR3 sequences, approximately 13% of them singletons. There are 13 residues in the CDR3. The germline CDR1 and CDR2 sequences are MNHEY and SVGEGT. Trimming stripped 0 bases from V and 10 bases from J, with 10 bases between. The receptor comes from a man aged 50-60 years who received an inactivated influenza vaccine. This chain joins TRBV6-2 or TRBV6-3 and TRBJ2-1, with D maybe TRBD2 (5 bases). The source material was PBMCs from blood, sampled 45 days after vaccination. CDR3 sequence (DNA): TGTGCCAGCAGTTACTCGAGAAGAGGGGAGCAGTTCTTC. Protein: CASSYSRRGEQFF.